Presented here are 9 T cell receptor beta chains from one specimen sequenced in a study of vaccination effects on CD4 cells after COVID-19. After roughly 10 days in culture, the CD4+ T cells were isolated. Each participant was given two doses of one vaccine (BNT162b2 or mRNA-1273). No antigen is known for these receptors. Sequencing was performed with immunoSEQ multiplex PCR; in TCRdb, only in-frame clones are kept and a portion is missing. The data contain fewer than 55,000 clones, less than 85% of them singletons. Sequences were derived from CD4+ T cells from PBMCs cultured without peptide, sampled after COVID-19 vaccination. Source of these receptors: a human donor who received a COVID-19 vaccine.

This clone came up a few times. This chain uses TRBV15 with TRBJ1-2, with 9 bases matching TRBD1. J gave up 4 bases and V 0 bases, and 6 bases lay outside the gene matches. Germline V lookup: CDR1 LNHNV, CDR2 YYDKDF (reference sequence). The CDR3 is made up of 16 amino acids. The CDR3 DNA sequence: TGTGCCACCAGCAGAGACCCGGGACAGGGATCCTATGGCTACACCTTC. It specifies CATSRDPGQGSYGYTF.

The V call is TRBV5-4, the J call TRBJ1-1, with D uncertain. CDR3 length equals 12 residues. The V gene lost 4 bases and the J gene lost 2 bases, with 6 bases spanning the gap. Per germline, CDR1 SGHNT and CDR2 YYREEE (reference sequence). Here the CDR3 reads CASSLTNTEAFF. The DNA of the CDR3 is TGTGCCAGCAGCCTTACTAACACTGAAGCTTTCTTT.

This sequence joins TRBV25-1 and TRBJ1-4; D is unclear. V was pared by 4 bases and J by 8 bases, with 14 bases between. This CDR3 is built from 14 residues. Germline V gene data show CDR1 as MGHDK and CDR2 as SYGVNS. The CDR3 DNA reads as TGTGCCAGCAGTGGCAGCAGCTATCGAGAAAAACTGTTTTTT. This sequence encodes CASSGSSYREKLFF.

This sequence joins TRBV2 and TRBJ2-1, with 7 positions matching TRBD1. This CDR3 spans 14 amino acids. The trim removed 4 bases at V and 4 bases at J, leaving 4 bases unmatched. From germline, CDR1 is SNHLY and CDR2 FYNNEI. The chain's CDR3 is CASSARTGYNEQFF. CDR3 in DNA: TGTGCCAGCAGTGCTCGGACAGGATACAATGAGCAGTTCTTC.

The V and J genes are TRBV7-9 and TRBJ1-1, with TRBD1 as a possible D gene (5 bases). There are 13 residues in the CDR3. V gave up 5 bases and J gave up 6 bases, with 13 bases separating them. CDR1 SEHNR and CDR2 FQNEAQ come from the germline V gene (reference sequence). The DNA of the CDR3 is TGTGCCAGCAGCCAACGACAGCAGCCTGAAGCTTTCTTT. Encoded protein: CASSQRQQPEAFF.

The chain has TRBV10-2 and TRBJ2-7; D not resolved. Trimming took off 6 bases at V and 1 base at J, with 16 bases between the two ends. The germline V gene has CDR1 WSHSY and CDR2 SAAADI. This CDR3 spans 15 amino acids. CDR3 DNA: TGCGCCAGCAGCGTGTCTCTGTACGGTTCCTACGAGCAGTACTTC. Translation: CASSVSLYGSYEQYF.

This chain joins TRBV12-5 and TRBJ1-1, with D uncertain. This CDR3 contains 13 residues. The germline V gene has CDR1 LGHNT and CDR2 FRNRAP. Trimming shortened V by 6 bases and J by 5 bases, and 13 bases separated the two germline ends. The CDR3 sequence is CASGKLPGTEAFF. The DNA of the CDR3 is TGTGCTAGTGGCAAGCTACCCGGGACTGAAGCTTTCTTT.

V usage is TRBV11-2 and J usage is TRBJ2-7, with unresolved D. This CDR3 region has 13 residues. Germline V gives CDR1 SGHAT, CDR2 FQNNGV. V gave up 3 bases and J gave up 3 bases, with 9 bases separating them. The CDR3 coding sequence is TGTGCCAGCAGCTTGCACAGCGACTACGAGCAGTACTTC. Encoded protein: CASSLHSDYEQYF. Full variable domain (missing parts from reference TRBV11-2 and TRBJ2-7): EAGVAQSPRYKIIEKRQSVAFWCNPISGHATLYWYQQILGQGPKLLIQFQNNGVVDDSQLPKDRFSAERLKGVDSTLKIQPAKLEDSAVYLCASSLHSDYEQYFGPGTRLTVT.

The V call is TRBV11-2, the J call TRBJ1-5; possible D gene TRBD1, 5 bases. Germline V gene data show CDR1 as SGHAT and CDR2 as FQNNGV. The CDR3 has 15 amino acids. The V gene lost 5 bases and the J gene lost 2 bases, with 13 bases spanning the gap. DNA of the CDR3: TGTGCCAGCAGCGAGGGACGGCGCGGCAATCAGCCCCAGCATTTT. It is translated as CASSEGRRGNQPQHF.